These T cell receptor beta chains were read from a single sample in a study of T cells in localized non-small cell lung cancer. Assay used: immunoSEQ multiplex PCR; TCRdb lists only in-frame clones, some missing. The data contain 86,000 or so clones, almost 85% of them seen just once; the ten biggest clones take up under 3.5%. Material: peripheral blood, obtained before any cancer treatment. The receptors stem from a man aged 40-75 years with stage I lung adenocarcinoma. The CDR3 runs from the conserved cysteine through the conserved F or W. A D gene is named only where the DNA matches it firmly. Clone size is not always given. Where it is, it says once, few, many or a class for expanded clones.

>TRBV9|.|TRBJ2-1|.
CASSVATVSSYNEQFF
TGTGCCAGCAGCGTAGCTACCGTATCCTCCTACAATGAGCAGTTCTTC
>TRBV12-5|TRBD1|TRBJ2-7|few
CASGSGQLGSYEQYF
TGTGCTAGTGGATCGGGACAGCTCGGATCCTACGAGCAGTACTTC
>TRBV13|.|TRBJ1-1|.
CASSLNFVVSEAFF
TGTGCCAGCAGCTTAAACTTTGTGGTCTCTGAAGCTTTCTTT
>TRBV28|.|TRBJ1-2|.
CATTGTNNYGYTF
TGTGCCACCACCGGGACCAATAACTATGGCTACACCTTC
>TRBV19|.|TRBJ2-3|.
CASSIRLTDTQYF
TGTGCCAGTAGTATCAGACTTACAGATACGCAGTATTTT
>TRBV20-1|.|TRBJ1-2|.
CSAREAGGYTF
TGCAGTGCTAGAGAGGCCGGTGGCTACACCTTC
>TRBV4-1|.|TRBJ2-3|.
CASSQDGLAPLIAQYF
TGCGCCAGCAGCCAAGATGGACTGGCCCCACTTATAGCGCAGTATTTT
>TRBV19|.|TRBJ2-2|once
CASSINGGLGDTGELFF
TGTGCCAGTAGTATCAACGGGGGGCTAGGGGACACCGGGGAGCTGTTTTTT
>TRBV19|.|TRBJ1-5|once
CASRRTGRAINQPQHF
TGTGCCAGTAGGCGCACGGGCAGGGCTATCAATCAGCCCCAGCATTTT
>TRBV2|.|TRBJ1-2|few
CATQGGYVDGYTF
TGTGCCACCCAGGGAGGGTATGTGGATGGCTACACCTTC
>TRBV7-9|.|TRBJ2-3|.
CASSIAGTDTQYF
TGTGCCAGCTCAATAGCGGGCACAGATACGCAGTATTTT
>TRBV4-2|.|TRBJ2-7|.
CASSTSQNNEQYF
TGTGCCAGCAGCACCTCTCAGAACAACGAGCAGTACTTC
>TRBV5-6|.|TRBJ1-5|.
CASSGGPRGGQPQHF
TGTGCCAGCAGCGGGGGCCCTAGGGGAGGGCAGCCCCAGCATTTT
>TRBV6-5|.|TRBJ1-5|.
CASSPGTRGQPQHF
TGTGCCAGCAGCCCCGGGACCAGGGGTCAGCCCCAGCATTTT
>TRBV11-3|.|TRBJ2-1|medium-sized
CASSLGQGLQNEQFF
TGTGCCAGCAGCTTAGGCCAGGGGTTGCAGAATGAGCAGTTCTTC
>TRBV29-1|.|TRBJ2-4|.
CSVAGAKNIQYF
TGCAGCGTTGCAGGGGCCAAAAACATTCAGTACTTC
>TRBV7-8|.|TRBJ1-5|.
CASSPDIYSNQPQHF
TGTGCCAGCAGCCCAGACATTTATAGCAATCAGCCCCAGCATTTT
>TRBV7-9|TRBD2|TRBJ2-7|.
CASSFSGGRESHEQYF
TGTGCCAGCAGCTTCAGCGGGGGGCGGGAGTCCCACGAGCAGTACTTC
>TRBV5-1|.|TRBJ1-1|.
CASSPTQAGNTEAFF
TGCGCCAGCAGCCCAACCCAGGCGGGGAACACTGAAGCTTTCTTT
>TRBV5-1|TRBD2|TRBJ2-2|.
CASSLGLAGRTGELFF
TGCGCCAGCAGCTTGGGACTAGCGGGGAGGACCGGGGAGCTGTTTTTT